One sample yielded the 13 T cell receptor beta chains listed below, sequenced in a study of T-cell reconstitution after alpha-beta-depleted transplantation in children. For TCRbeta, the library was prepared with unique molecular identifiers. TCRdb re-derived calls from the PCR reads in MiXCR, one entry per CDR3 protein. The table has 400,000 to 500,000 distinct CDR3 sequences, 9.5% to 13% seen once. Material: PBMCs from the stem cell graft donor, obtained from the stem cell graft. These receptors were taken from a human donor who donated a stem cell graft to a child with acute myeloid leukemia.

A few counts support this clonotype. This CDR3 reads CSAESGRGAKNIQYF. In DNA, the CDR3 is TGCAGTGCGGAAAGCGGGAGGGGGGCCAAAAACATTCAGTACTTC. This rearrangement joins TRBV20-1 to TRBJ2-4, with 10 bases that match TRBD2. This CDR3 comprises 15 residues. V lost 6 bases, J lost 1 base, and 6 bases stayed unmatched. Germline CDR1 is DFQATT and CDR2 is SNEGSKA (reference sequence).

J is TRBJ2-3 and V is TRBV5-1; D gene unclear. The CDR3 covers 13 residues. V was trimmed by 3 bases and J by 2 bases, leaving 7 bases between them. CDR1 and CDR2 (germline): SGHRS, YFSETQ. CDR3 loop: CASSSDATDTQYF. CDR3 coding DNA: TGCGCCAGCAGCTCGGACGCCACAGATACGCAGTATTTT.

This clonotype was seen repeatedly, ten times or more. CDR3 region: CASGRVGMAQPQHF. In nucleotides, the CDR3 is TGTGCCAGCGGCCGAGTTGGGATGGCTCAGCCCCAGCATTTT. The rearrangement uses TRBV5-6 and TRBJ1-5, with unresolved D. This CDR3 region has 14 residues. V was trimmed by 7 bases and J by 6 bases, leaving 17 bases between them. Per germline, CDR1 SGHDT and CDR2 YYEEEE.

The chain is built from TRBV7-2 and TRBJ2-3; 8 positions agree with TRBD2. The CDR3 has 16 amino acids. Looked up from germline, CDR1 is SGHTA and CDR2 is FQGNSA. V lost 6 bases and J lost 1; bases outside the gene matches: 9. CDR3 DNA: TGTGCCAGCAGATCGACTCTAGCGGGCGGCACAGATACGCAGTATTTT. Amino acid sequence: CASRSTLAGGTDTQYF.

This clonotype was detected ten times or more. The chain uses TRBV20-1 and TRBJ1-2, with D perhaps matching TRBD1 (6 bases). The V end was cut by 7 bases, the J end by 7 bases, with 10 bases between. Germline loops: CDR1 DFQATT, CDR2 SNEGSKA (reference sequence). The CDR3 consists of 10 residues. The CDR3: CSDPGVGYTF. The DNA for the CDR3 is TGCAGTGACCCAGGGGTTGGCTACACCTTC.

This clonotype was seen a handful of times. CDR3 nucleotide sequence: TGCAGTGCTCCCCGAGTCCAGGGTGGAGAGACCCAGTACTTC. Translation gives CSAPRVQGGETQYF. This rearrangement joins TRBV20-1 to TRBJ2-5; the D gene is possibly TRBD1 (5 bases). The germline V gene encodes CDR1 DFQATT and CDR2 SNEGSKA (reference sequence). The V and J ends lost 5 bases and 4 bases respectively, with 17 bases between them. The CDR3 is made up of 14 amino acids.

This clonotype was seen repeatedly, ten times or more. V usage is TRBV29-1 and J usage is TRBJ1-1, with a weak D call TRBD1 (6 bases). Germline CDR1 and CDR2: SQVTM and ANQGSEA. The V gene lost 2 bases and the J gene lost 6 bases, with 13 bases spanning the gap. The CDR3 loop spans 13 amino acids. DNA for the CDR3: TGCAGCGTTGAACAGGGGAATTCGGCTGAAGCTTTCTTT. It yields the protein CSVEQGNSAEAFF.

The chain is built from TRBV18 and TRBJ2-7, with TRBD1 matching over 7 bases. There are 13 residues in the CDR3. The ends lost 2 bases at V and 7 bases at J; junction bases unmatched: 5. Germline V gene data show CDR1 as KGHSH and CDR2 as LQKENI. DNA for the CDR3: TGTGCCAGCTCACCAGACAGGGAATGGGAGCAGTACTTC. Protein: CASSPDREWEQYF.

This clonotype was detected many times. The genes are TRBV6-2 or TRBV6-3 and TRBJ2-1; 7 positions agree with TRBD1. Germline assignment: CDR1 MNHEY and CDR2 SVGEGT. The ends lost 6 bases at V and 1 base at J; junction bases unmatched: 21. The CDR3 consists of 20 residues. CDR3 loop: CASSYTPGQIPDRSYNEQFF. The CDR3 coding sequence is TGTGCCAGCAGCTATACTCCGGGACAGATTCCCGATAGATCCTACAATGAGCAGTTCTTC.

This clonotype was seen a handful of times. The rearrangement joins TRBV7-8 to TRBJ2-7; TRBD2 might be the D (7 bases). The CDR3 has 14 amino acids. V lost 0 bases and J 3 bases, leaving 9 bases between the germline ends. Germline V gene lookup returns CDR1 SGHVS and CDR2 FQNEAQ. DNA of the CDR3: TGTGCCAGCAGCTTAGCGGGAGGGGGCTACGAGCAGTACTTC. Residues: CASSLAGGGYEQYF. Full variable domain (remainder filled in from reference TRBV7-8 and TRBJ2-7): GAGVSQSPRYKVAKRGQDVALRCDPISGHVSLFWYQQALGQGPEFLTYFQNEAQLDKSGLPSDRFFAERPEGSVSTLKIQRTQQEDSAVYLCASSLAGGGYEQYFGPGTRLTVT.

This clonotype appeared a few times. The chain links TRBV15 to TRBJ2-6; possibly TRBD1 for D (6 bases). Germline-derived CDR1 and CDR2 are LNHNV and YYDKDF (reference sequence). The length of the CDR3 is 15 residues. Trimming took 5 bases from V and 2 from J, leaving 10 bases between them. The CDR3 is CATSLGHTGANVLTF. DNA of the CDR3: TGTGCCACCAGCTTGGGACATACTGGGGCCAACGTCCTGACTTTC. Full variable domain (outside the CDR3, taken from reference TRBV15 and TRBJ2-6): DAMVIQNPRYQVTQFGKPVTLSCSQTLNHNVMYWYQQKSSQAPKLLFHYYDKDFNNEADTPDNFQSRRPNTSFCFLDIRSPGLGDTAMYLCATSLGHTGANVLTFGAGSRLTVL.

This clonotype occurred many times. The chain carries TRBV12-3 or TRBV12-4 and TRBJ2-1, with 11 bases fitting TRBD2. This CDR3 region has 15 residues. The V and J ends lost 4 bases and 4 bases, in that order; junction bases with no gene match: 3. The DNA of the CDR3 is TGTGCCAGCAGTTCGGGACTAGCGGAGTACAATGAGCAGTTCTTC. This gives the protein CASSSGLAEYNEQFF.

This clonotype was seen a handful of times. This chain links TRBV29-1 with TRBJ2-1; 9 bases align to TRBD2. The CDR3 is 15 amino acids. J gave up 5 bases and V 3 bases, and 8 bases lay outside the gene matches. The germline V gene has CDR1 SQVTM and CDR2 ANQGSEA. CDR3 coding DNA: TGCAGCGTTGAGGACCTAGCGGGATTTCACAATGAGCAGTTCTTC. Amino acid sequence: CSVEDLAGFHNEQFF.